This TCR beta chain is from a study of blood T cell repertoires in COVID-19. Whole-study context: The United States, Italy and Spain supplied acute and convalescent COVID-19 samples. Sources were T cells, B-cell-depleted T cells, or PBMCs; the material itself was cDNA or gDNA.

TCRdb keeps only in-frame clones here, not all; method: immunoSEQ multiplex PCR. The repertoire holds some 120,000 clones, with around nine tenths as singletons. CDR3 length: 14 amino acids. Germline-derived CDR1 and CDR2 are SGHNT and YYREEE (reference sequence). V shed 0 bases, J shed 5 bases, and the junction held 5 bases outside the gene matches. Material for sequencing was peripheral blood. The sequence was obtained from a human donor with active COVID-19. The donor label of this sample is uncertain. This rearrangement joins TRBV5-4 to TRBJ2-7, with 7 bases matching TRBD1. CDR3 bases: TGTGCCAGCAGCTTGGAAGGGGGCAGGGACGAGCAGTACTTC. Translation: CASSLEGGRDEQYF.